Below are 15 T cell receptor beta chains sequenced from a single sample in a study of blood T cell repertoires in COVID-19. This table comes from immunoSEQ multiplex PCR, and its TCRdb copy is limited to in-frame clones, with some not included. The profile covers 120,000 to 150,000 clones, with more than 65% appearing a single time and 4% to 4.5% taken by the ten largest. Sequenced input: peripheral blood. The receptors derive from a man aged 55 to 70 with acute or convalescent COVID-19.

This clone was observed a few times. The rearrangement uses TRBV5-6 and TRBJ1-1; 8 nucleotides agree with TRBD1. Germline V gives CDR1 SGHDT, CDR2 YYEEEE. This CDR3 comprises 15 residues. The V gene end was trimmed by 2 bases and the J gene end by 6 bases; junction bases not matched to a gene: 9. The CDR3 nucleotides are TGTGCCAGCAGCTTTGGACAGGGCAGTTATCCTGAAGCTTTCTTT. It encodes CASSFGQGSYPEAFF.

The chain employs TRBV5-1 and TRBJ2-6; D unresolved. V was trimmed by 4 bases and J by 0 bases, leaving 8 bases between them. The CDR3 runs 15 residues. CDR1 and CDR2 from the germline V gene are SGHRS and YFSETQ. The CDR3 coding sequence is TGCGCCAGCAGCAGTTCTAACTCTGGGGCCAACGTCCTGACTTTC. Its translation: CASSSSNSGANVLTF.

The chain couples TRBV10-2 to TRBJ2-7; a weak D match, TRBD2 (5 bases). There are 15 residues in the CDR3. The germline CDR1 and CDR2 sequences are WSHSY and SAAADI. The germline V and J ends were trimmed by 1 base and 5 bases, with 15 bases remaining between them. The CDR3 reads CASSELVIASDEQYF. CDR3 DNA: TGCGCCAGCAGTGAGTTGGTTATAGCGTCCGACGAGCAGTACTTC.

The chain employs TRBV7-9 and TRBJ2-7, with 13 bases fitting TRBD2. The CDR3 covers 15 residues. Trimming removed 5 bases from V and 0 bases from J; junction bases left unmatched: 1. CDR1 is SEHNR and CDR2 is FQNEAQ in the germline V gene (reference sequence). The CDR3 reads CASSRLAGGSYEQYF. CDR3 nucleotide sequence: TGTGCCAGCAGCCGACTAGCGGGAGGCTCCTACGAGCAGTACTTC.

This clone showed up just once. The chain recombines TRBV7-8 with TRBJ1-4; D is unclear. Per the germline V gene, CDR1 is SGHVS and CDR2 is FQNEAQ. The V gene lost 5 bases and the J gene lost 3 bases, with 7 bases spanning the gap. The CDR3 is made up of 13 amino acids. The CDR3 DNA is TGTGCCAGCAGCCTCGGTCCTAATGAAAAACTGTTTTTT. Its protein product is CASSLGPNEKLFF.

This rearrangement joins TRBV9 to TRBJ2-3, with D possibly matching TRBD2 (6 bases). The CDR3 contains 15 residues. Germline CDR1 SGDLS, CDR2 YYNGEE. The V end was cut by 4 bases, the J end by 4 bases, with 16 bases between. The CDR3 protein is CASSSTRELPDTQYF. The CDR3 coding sequence is TGTGCCAGCAGCTCTACCCGGGAGTTGCCAGATACGCAGTATTTT.

This chain links TRBV5-4 with TRBJ2-5; maybe TRBD1 (5 bases). V was clipped by 0 bases and J by 5 bases, with 14 bases between them. The CDR3 loop spans 15 amino acids. Germline V CDR1 and CDR2: SGHNT, YYREEE (reference sequence). The CDR3 here is CASSLVGVRGETQYF. The CDR3 DNA is TGTGCCAGCAGCTTGGTAGGAGTAAGGGGTGAGACCCAGTACTTC.

This chain links TRBV2 with TRBJ2-1; 8 nucleotides match TRBD2. The CDR3 loop spans 15 amino acids. The J segment lost 0 bases and the V segment lost 8 bases, leaving 6 bases of the junction unmatched. From germline, CDR1 is SNHLY and CDR2 FYNNEI. CDR3 amino acids: CASESRGGSYNEQFF. The CDR3 DNA follows: TGTGCCAGCGAAAGCCGGGGGGGCTCCTACAATGAGCAGTTCTTC.

The chain is built from TRBV28 and TRBJ2-7; 8 bases map to TRBD1. The CDR3 contains 15 residues. V dropped 7 bases and J dropped 1; count of bases not matched to a gene: 9. CDR1 is MDHEN and CDR2 is SYDVKM in the germline V gene. Here the CDR3 reads CASTAGTGGSYEQYF. The CDR3 DNA reads as TGTGCCAGCACCGCCGGGACAGGTGGGTCCTACGAGCAGTACTTC. Variable domain in full (rest from reference TRBV28 and TRBJ2-7): DVKVTQSSRYLVKRTGEKVFLECVQDMDHENMFWYRQDPGLGLRLIYFSYDVKMKEKGDIPEGYSVSREKKERFSLILESASTNQTSMYLCASTAGTGGSYEQYFGPGTRLTVT.

The chain couples TRBV5-1 to TRBJ2-1; TRBD2 aligns across 10 bases. From germline, CDR1 is SGHRS and CDR2 YFSETQ. The V gene end was trimmed by 4 bases and the J gene end by 7 bases; junction bases not matched to a gene: 8. The CDR3 sequence is 15 residues long. The CDR3, as DNA: TGCGCCAGCAGCGAACCTAGCGGGAGCGGGAATGAGCAGTTCTTC. This encodes CASSEPSGSGNEQFF.

The chain couples TRBV12-3 or TRBV12-4 to TRBJ2-5; tentatively, D is TRBD2 (6 bases). V shed 3 bases and J shed 7 bases, with 12 bases lying between them. The CDR3 is made up of 13 amino acids. CDR3 in DNA: TGTGCCAGCAGTTTGGGGGGAATGGGGACCCAGTACTTC. This translates into CASSLGGMGTQYF.

This chain joins TRBV18 and TRBJ2-1, with 13 nucleotides matching TRBD2. CDR1 and CDR2 (germline): KGHSH, LQKENI. V lost 5 bases to trimming and J lost 9 bases; unmatched junction nucleotides: 7. There are 15 residues in the CDR3. The CDR3 DNA reads TGTGCCAGCTCAGCTGGACTAGCGGGAGCGGGTGAGCAGTTCTTC. Its translation is CASSAGLAGAGEQFF.

The V call is TRBV10-3, the J call TRBJ2-7, with D hard to call. Germline V CDR1 and CDR2: ENHRY, SYGVKD. V was cut by 6 bases and J by 2 bases, with 8 bases left in between. The CDR3 is made up of 12 amino acids. For the CDR3, the DNA is TGTGCCATCAGGGGCGAACCCTACGAGCAGTACTTC. Its translation is CAIRGEPYEQYF.

The chain employs TRBV18 and TRBJ2-3; 7 bases match TRBD1. The CDR3 spans 16 residues. Germline assignment: CDR1 KGHSH and CDR2 LQKENI. V trimming: 0 bases; J trimming: 2 bases; junction bases outside the gene matches: 5. CDR3 in DNA: TGTGCCAGCTCACCACCGTACAGGGGCTACACAGATACGCAGTATTTT. Protein: CASSPPYRGYTDTQYF.

The rearrangement uses TRBV7-9 and TRBJ2-1, with a tentative D call TRBD2 (6 bases). The CDR3 has 15 residues. CDR1 SEHNR and CDR2 FQNEAQ come from the germline V gene (reference sequence). Deletions cut 1 base from V and 2 bases from J, with 9 bases between. The CDR3 coding sequence is TGTGCCAGCAGCTTAGGCGGCGGGGCCTACAATGAGCAGTTCTTC. It codes for CASSLGGGAYNEQFF.